This is a list of T cell receptor beta chains from one sample in a study of response to subunit inactivated influenza vaccine. TCRdb analysed the RT-PCR reads with MiXCR anew, one entry per CDR3 protein. This sample has around 790,000 distinct CDR3 sequences, with 21% found just once. The sample was PBMCs from blood, taken less than 6 days after vaccination. These receptors all stem from a middle-aged man who received an inactivated influenza vaccine. The CDR3 runs from the conserved cysteine through the conserved F or W. D genes are given only for firm matches. The size of a clone is reported for some rows only, either as once, few or many, or as a class for expanded clones.

clone size	V gene	J gene	D gene	CDR3 DNA	CDR3 protein
-	TRBV20-1	TRBJ2-7	-	TGCAGTGCTAGAGGGACAGCACCCTACGAGCAGTACTTC	CSARGTAPYEQYF
-	TRBV28	TRBJ1-2	-	TGTGCCAGCAGTCTTGTCAAAGTACATGGCTACACCTTC	CASSLVKVHGYTF
few	TRBV12-3/TRBV12-4	TRBJ1-4	-	TGTGCCAGCAGCCCCGGGACGGGAGTCATTGAAAAACTGTTTTTT	CASSPGTGVIEKLFF
-	TRBV10-1	TRBJ2-3	-	TGCGCCAGCAGCGATTGGGGGACGCAGTATTTT	CASSDWGTQYF
few	TRBV29-1	TRBJ2-2	TRBD2	TGCAGCGTTGTCCCTAGCGGGAGTACCGGGGAGCTGTTTTTT	CSVVPSGSTGELFF
-	TRBV4-2	TRBJ2-7	-	TGTGCCAGCAGCCAAGGAGGGGACGAGCAGTACTTC	CASSQGGDEQYF
-	TRBV10-3	TRBJ2-7	-	TGTGCCATCAGTGAGGGGCAGGGGGGGGCCTACGAGCAGTACTTC	CAISEGQGGAYEQYF
many	TRBV20-1	TRBJ1-1	-	TGCAGTGCGAGACAAGTGAACACTGAAGCTTTCTTT	CSARQVNTEAFF
few	TRBV29-1	TRBJ2-7	-	TGCAGCGTAAGGGGAAGCTCCTACGAGCAGTACTTC	CSVRGSSYEQYF
many	TRBV20-1	TRBJ2-1	TRBD2	TGCAGTGCTCCCGGACTAGCGGGGTCTAATGAGCAGTTCTTC	CSAPGLAGSNEQFF
few	TRBV7-3	TRBJ2-3	TRBD2	TGTGCCAGCAGCTTTAGCGGGAGTTTGACAGATACGCAGTATTTT	CASSFSGSLTDTQYF
few	TRBV15	TRBJ2-3	-	TGTGCCACCAGCAGACTAGGGTCGGGCACAGATACGCAGTATTTT	CATSRLGSGTDTQYF
-	TRBV6-2/TRBV6-3	TRBJ2-1	-	TGTGCCAGCAGCCAACAACAGGGTCAGGGGCAGTTCTTC	CASSQQQGQGQFF
once	TRBV29-1	TRBJ1-2	-	TGCAGCGTCGCTAGCCCTAGGGGCTACACCTTC	CSVASPRGYTF
-	TRBV7-2	TRBJ1-3	-	TGTGCCAGCAGCGCGTATACCTCCAGCGCCTCTGGAAACACCATATATTTT	CASSAYTSSASGNTIYF
-	TRBV18	TRBJ2-7	-	TGTGCCAGCTCACCCGTCCGGGACAAATACTACGAGCAGTACTTC	CASSPVRDKYYEQYF